This paragraph reports one T cell receptor (beta chain). Antigen: not known. Per the original data handling: Junction-only sequences produced by ImmunoSEQ had no quality scores, so filtering differed. TCRdb's copy holds only in-frame clones and misses some; the assay was immunoSEQ multiplex PCR. V and J calls and clone size are copied from that table; D and trimming were computed from the DNA. The data hold approximately 840,000 clones, with roughly 96% observed a single time. Selected positively for CCR7 and CD45RO-negative, naive CD8 cells excluded terminally differentiated effector memory CD45RA+ cells. The data are from a study of shared clonotypes between healthy human individuals. In the study overall: Serving as donors were two women and a few men, whose ages spanned 18 to 49. Whole-study results and caveats: What naive subsets generally showed was a larger estimated richness than memory subsets showed. Although depth was large, rarefaction showed that sequencing of the sorted subsets was incomplete.

The sample taken for sequencing was naive CD8+ T cells sorted from blood. The clonotype was recovered from a young man in good health.

CDR3 protein: CASSPHSGRAGDTQYF. In DNA, the CDR3 is TGTGCCAGCAGCCCGCATAGCGGGAGGGCGGGAGATACGCAGTATTTT. The chain combines TRBV7-8 with TRBJ2-3; 11 bases fit TRBD2. The CDR3 runs to 16 residues. The trim removed 5 bases at V and 5 bases at J, leaving 9 bases unmatched. Germline V gives CDR1 SGHVS, CDR2 FQNEAQ.